This T cell receptor beta chain was sequenced in a study of control samples from healthy donors and cancer patients. Sequencing was performed with immunoSEQ multiplex PCR; in TCRdb, only in-frame clones are kept and a portion is missing. The table includes roughly 80,000 clones, about nine tenths detected once. CDR3 length: 15 amino acids. The V end was cut by 0 bases, the J end by 5 bases, with 11 bases between. Germline V lookup: CDR1 SGHNT, CDR2 YYREEE (reference sequence). The sample taken for sequencing was blood. The chain joins TRBV5-4 to TRBJ2-2, with D unresolved. This receptor was taken from a man in his fifties or sixties in good health. Here the CDR3 DNA reads TGTGCCAGCAGCTTGGACGGGTTGGGGACCGGGGAGCTGTTTTTT. It is translated as CASSLDGLGTGELFF.